Described below is a single TCR beta chain sequence and its context. Antigen unknown. PCR amplification relied on 60 Vbeta primers (plus 13 Jbeta primers). TCRdb's copy holds only in-frame clones and misses some; the assay was immunoSEQ multiplex PCR. The table shows about 140,000 clones, with 82% occurring only once. With V trimmed by 5 bases and J by 9 bases, 16 bases remained unmatched. Germline V CDR1 and CDR2: MNHEY, SMNVEV (reference sequence). The CDR3 has 15 amino acids. This specimen comes from a study of cytomegalovirus exposure and HLA in healthy donors. Study as a whole: Previous work identified some 120 million unique TCR beta sequences from around 200 million T cells. Findings of the study overall: Prior analysis indicated that the majority of TCR beta V segments exhibited productivity approximately 87% or approximately 30% of the time. In a later analysis, several top co-occurrence clusters appeared linked to parvovirus B19, influenza, CMV and Epstein-Barr virus.

The V gene is TRBV27, the J gene TRBJ2-7, with 7 positions matching TRBD1. The TCR sequence derives from a young man in good health and CMV-seropositive. The sample consisted of PBMCs. The CDR3 DNA reads as TGTGCCAGCAGTCCGGAAGCCGGGACAGCTGCGGTGCAGTACTTC. Protein product: CASSPEAGTAAVQYF.